This T cell receptor beta chain was observed in a study of blood T cell repertoires in COVID-19. Residents of over 20 US areas, aged about 18 to 95 years, made up the participants. Recovered Cohort 3 donors showed two negative PCRs, clearance, or symptom resolution. The protocol was immunoSEQ multiplex PCR, while the TCRdb copy is restricted to in-frame clones and leaves out a portion. The data hold 200,000 to 250,000 clones, with 85% observed a single time. Sequencing was carried out using PBMCs or T cells enriched from blood (not recorded which). The receptor's source is a man in his forties or fifties who had recovered from COVID-19.

CDR3 protein: CATRDSTDTQYF. CDR3 sequence (DNA): TGTGCCACCCGGGACTCCACAGATACGCAGTATTTT. The chain has TRBV10-3 and TRBJ2-3, with D maybe TRBD2 (6 bases). Trimming took off 10 bases at V and 2 bases at J, with 10 bases between the two ends. CDR3 length: 12 amino acids. Germline V lookup: CDR1 ENHRY, CDR2 SYGVKD.